These T cell receptor beta chains were read from a single sample in a study of cytomegalovirus exposure and HLA in healthy donors. Repertoires were generated with immunoSEQ multiplex PCR, while TCRdb's copy carries only in-frame clones and drops some. The sample carries about 160,000 clones, 80% to 90% recorded once. Sequencing was performed on PBMCs. Receptor source: a man between 18 and 29 years old in good health and CMV-seronegative. CDR3s include the opening cysteine and the closing phenylalanine or tryptophan. The D gene is left open where the match is weak. A clone size is listed for some rows: how often the clone was seen (once, few, many), or a class if it is expanded.

TRBJ2-1 . . TRBV7-2 TGTGCCAGCAGCTTACTAGTTAGATCCAATGAGCAGTTCTTC CASSLLVRSNEQFF
TRBJ1-1 . TRBD1 TRBV30 TGTGCCTGGAGTATGCCGGGACAGGGGAACACTGAAGCTTTCTTT CAWSMPGQGNTEAFF
TRBJ2-2 . . TRBV6-4 TGTGCCAGCAGCCCGGAGGACAGTTCTCTCACCGGGGAGCTGTTTTTT CASSPEDSSLTGELFF
TRBJ2-1 . . TRBV6-5 TGTGCCAGCAGTTACTCGGGAGGGGGAGATTACAATGAGCAGTTCTTC CASSYSGGGDYNEQFF
TRBJ1-4 . . TRBV18 TGTGCCAGCTCAAGGACAGTTACGACAGATCCATTGGGTGAAAAACTGTTTTTT CASSRTVTTDPLGEKLFF
TRBJ1-2 . TRBD1 TRBV4-1 TGCGCCAGCAGCCAAGTGGACAGGGGGGATGGCTACACCTTC CASSQVDRGDGYTF
TRBJ2-7 . TRBD2 TRBV7-9 TGTGCCAGCAGCTTAGGCGGGACTAGCGGGAGGACCTACGAGCAGTACTTC CASSLGGTSGRTYEQYF
TRBJ2-7 . . TRBV5-1 TGCGCCAGCAGCTTGGAAGGGGGATTCGGCGACGAGCAGTACTTC CASSLEGGFGDEQYF
TRBJ2-2 . TRBD2 TRBV6-6 TGTGCCAGCAGTTACTCCGGGAGGGCCACCGGGGAGCTGTTTTTT CASSYSGRATGELFF
TRBJ1-2 . TRBD1 TRBV29-1 TGCAGCGCTAGCACAGGGGACTCCTATGGCTACACCTTC CSASTGDSYGYTF
TRBJ1-5 . . TRBV2 TGTGCCAGCAGTGGGACGGGAACCAGCAATCAGCCCCAGCATTTT CASSGTGTSNQPQHF
TRBJ2-3 . TRBD1 TRBV6-6 TGTGCCAGCAGTTGGACCGGGACAGGGAAGGATACGCAGTATTTT CASSWTGTGKDTQYF
TRBJ2-3 . TRBD2 TRBV9 TGTGCCAGCAGCGTGGGGACTAGCGGAGGGCAGTATTTT CASSVGTSGGQYF
TRBJ2-1 . . TRBV7-8 TGTGCCAGCAGCTTTGACCTTAACAGCGGAGGCTACAATGAGCAGTTCTTC CASSFDLNSGGYNEQFF
TRBJ2-5 . . TRBV6-1 TGTGCCAGCGGTCGTACAGTTCAAGAGACCCAGTACTTC CASGRTVQETQYF
TRBJ2-4 once . TRBV14 TGTGCCAGCAGCTTTGGCGGGACCTGGGGGAACATTCAGTACTTC CASSFGGTWGNIQYF
TRBJ1-2 . . TRBV28 TGTGCCAGCAGTCCCTCCTGGGGCAGGACCTATGGCTACACCTTC CASSPSWGRTYGYTF
TRBJ2-7 . TRBD1 TRBV5-1 TGCGCCAGCAGCTTGGGGTCAGGGGGCGCCTACGGCGAGCAGTACTTC CASSLGSGGAYGEQYF
TRBJ1-5 . . TRBV19 TGTGCCAGTAGTACAAGCAGGGGTGGTCAGCCCCAGCATTTT CASSTSRGGQPQHF
TRBJ1-1 . . TRBV6-6 TGTGCCAGCAGTCCCCTGGGGGCGGAAGCTTTCTTT CASSPLGAEAFF
TRBJ2-7 . TRBD2 TRBV10-3 TGTGCCATCACCCGAGAGGCGGGGGGCCGCTACGAGCAGTACTTC CAITREAGGRYEQYF
TRBJ2-3 . TRBD2 TRBV7-6 TGTGCCAGCAGCTTAGATGGGTGGTCGGCGGCGGGAGGGCCAGCAGATACGCAGTATTTT CASSLDGWSAAGGPADTQYF
TRBJ1-4 . . TRBV2 TGTGCCAGCAGACAGTTTATAGGCCGGGAAAAACTGTTTTTT CASRQFIGREKLFF
TRBJ1-2 . . TRBV29-1 TGCAGCGTTGAAGAGGGAGGATATGGCTACACCTTC CSVEEGGYGYTF
TRBJ2-7 few . TRBV27 TGTGCCAGCAGTTTAACCCCCAGTTCGGCGGGAATCTCCTACGAGCAGTACTTC CASSLTPSSAGISYEQYF
TRBJ2-1 . . TRBV5-1 TGCGCCACCGCCATTACAGGGGAGGCCTACAATGAGCAGTTCTTC CATAITGEAYNEQFF
TRBJ2-7 . TRBD2 TRBV15 TGTGCCACCAGCGGATCAACTAGCGGGGGGGCCGGAGAGCAGTACTTC CATSGSTSGGAGEQYF
TRBJ2-7 . . TRBV5-1 TGCGCCAGCAGCTTGGGCCCTTTGCAGGACGAGCAGTACTTC CASSLGPLQDEQYF
TRBJ1-6 once . TRBV9 TGTGCCAGCACCGCGGTGGGGGCCGAGAGACCCTATAATTCACCCCTCCACTTT CASTAVGAERPYNSPLHF
TRBJ1-5 few . TRBV6-6 TGTGCCAGCAGTCCCCTAAGCAGCAATCAGCCCCAGCATTTT CASSPLSSNQPQHF
TRBJ2-1 . TRBD2 TRBV5-1 TGCGCCAGCAGCTTGATGGCGGGGGACTACAATGAGCAGTTCTTC CASSLMAGDYNEQFF
TRBJ2-2 few TRBD2 TRBV7-2 TGTGCCAGCAGCCGCTTCGGACTAGCGGGAAAAGGGTCCGGGGAGCTGTTTTTT CASSRFGLAGKGSGELFF
TRBJ1-1 . . TRBV10-3 TGTGCCATCAGTGAAGGGACTAACACTGAAGCTTTCTTT CAISEGTNTEAFF